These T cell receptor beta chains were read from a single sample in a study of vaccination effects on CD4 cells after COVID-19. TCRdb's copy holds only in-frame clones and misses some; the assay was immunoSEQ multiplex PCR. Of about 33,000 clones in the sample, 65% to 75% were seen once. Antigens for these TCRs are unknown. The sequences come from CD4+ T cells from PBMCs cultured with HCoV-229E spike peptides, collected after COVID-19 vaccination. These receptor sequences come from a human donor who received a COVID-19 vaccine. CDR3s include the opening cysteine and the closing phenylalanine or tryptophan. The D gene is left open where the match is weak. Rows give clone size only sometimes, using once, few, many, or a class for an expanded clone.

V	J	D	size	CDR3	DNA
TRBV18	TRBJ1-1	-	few	CASSPETGNTEAFF	TGTGCCAGCTCACCAGAGACAGGGAACACTGAAGCTTTCTTT
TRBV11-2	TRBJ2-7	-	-	CASTPRMKQYF	TGTGCCAGCACCCCCCGTATGAAGCAGTACTTC
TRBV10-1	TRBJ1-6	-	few	CASSEGYNSPLHF	TGCGCCAGCAGTGAGGGATATAATTCACCCCTCCACTTT
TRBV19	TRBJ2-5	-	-	CASSMESAGETQYF	TGTGCCAGTAGTATGGAATCAGCCGGAGAGACCCAGTACTTC
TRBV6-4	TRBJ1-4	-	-	CARRRIPEKLFF	TGTGCCAGACGACGGATACCTGAAAAACTGTTTTTT
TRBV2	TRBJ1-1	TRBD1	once	CASSWDRTLNTEAFF	TGTGCCAGCAGTTGGGACAGGACCTTGAACACTGAAGCTTTCTTT
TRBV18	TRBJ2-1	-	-	CASSPLGRREMPYNEQFF	TGTGCCAGCTCACCATTAGGGCGGAGAGAAATGCCCTACAATGAGCAGTTCTTC
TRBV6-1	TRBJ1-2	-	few	CASSEEAAGARGYTF	TGTGCCAGCAGTGAAGAGGCGGCGGGGGCGCGGGGCTACACCTTC
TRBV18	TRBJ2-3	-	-	CASSPTRSGVSRDTQYF	TGTGCCAGCTCACCAACGCGATCGGGGGTAAGCAGGGATACGCAGTATTTT
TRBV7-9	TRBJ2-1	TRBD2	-	CASSSIPGLGYNEQFF	TGTGCCAGCAGTTCTATCCCGGGACTAGGGTACAATGAGCAGTTCTTC
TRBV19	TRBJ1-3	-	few	CASSYLQGTNSGNTIYF	TGTGCCAGTAGTTACCTACAGGGTACAAACTCTGGAAACACCATATATTTT
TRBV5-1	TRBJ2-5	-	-	CASSLSYSPQETQYF	TGCGCCAGCAGCTTGTCGTACAGCCCCCAAGAGACCCAGTACTTC
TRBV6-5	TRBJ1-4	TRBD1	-	CASSYRGLSNEKLFF	TGTGCCAGCAGTTACAGGGGGCTGTCTAATGAAAAACTGTTTTTT
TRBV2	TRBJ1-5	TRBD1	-	CASGLDRGNQPQHF	TGTGCCAGCGGCTTGGACAGGGGCAATCAGCCCCAGCATTTT
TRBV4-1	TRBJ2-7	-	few	CASSQERALPLRGQYF	TGCGCCAGCAGCCAAGAACGAGCGTTACCTCTACGTGGGCAGTACTTC
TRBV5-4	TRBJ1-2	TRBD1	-	CASRGQENYGYTF	TGTGCCAGCAGGGGACAGGAAAACTATGGCTACACCTTC
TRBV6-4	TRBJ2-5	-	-	CASSDPLGVGRCKTQYF	TGTGCCAGCAGTGACCCCTTAGGGGTAGGGCGGTGTAAGACCCAGTACTTC
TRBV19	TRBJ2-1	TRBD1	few	CASIGGMRDEQFF	TGTGCCAGTATAGGGGGCATGAGGGATGAGCAGTTCTTC
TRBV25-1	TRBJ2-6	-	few	CASSLSGANVLTF	TGTGCCAGCAGTCTCTCTGGGGCCAACGTCCTGACTTTC
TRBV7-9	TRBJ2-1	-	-	CASSLVVTPAEQFF	TGTGCCAGCAGCTTAGTGGTAACCCCGGCTGAGCAGTTCTTC
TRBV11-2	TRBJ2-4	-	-	CASSPRQGSVAKNIQYF	TGTGCCAGCAGCCCCCGGCAGGGAAGTGTAGCCAAAAACATTCAGTACTTC
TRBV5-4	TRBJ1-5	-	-	CASSLDGKNQPQHF	TGTGCCAGCAGCTTAGACGGTAAGAATCAGCCCCAGCATTTT
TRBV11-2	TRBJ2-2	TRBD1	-	CASDTGGALTGELFF	TGTGCCAGCGACACAGGGGGCGCGTTAACCGGGGAGCTGTTTTTT
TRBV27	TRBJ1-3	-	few	CASSLSGGSGNTIYF	TGTGCCAGCAGTTTATCAGGGGGCTCTGGAAACACCATATATTTT
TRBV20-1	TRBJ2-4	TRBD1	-	CSASHSTGERSPGAKNIQYF	TGCAGTGCTAGTCACTCAACAGGGGAAAGGAGCCCCGGGGCCAAAAACATTCAGTACTTC
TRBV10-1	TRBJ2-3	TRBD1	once	CASSGRTGLTDTQYF	TGCGCCAGCAGTGGGAGGACAGGCCTCACAGATACGCAGTATTTT
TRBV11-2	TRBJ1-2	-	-	CASSLGLGPNPVAGYTF	TGTGCCAGCAGCTTAGGTTTAGGACCTAACCCGGTGGCGGGCTACACCTTC
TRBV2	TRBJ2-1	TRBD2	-	CASSGRPGTSGPNEQFF	TGTGCCAGCAGTGGCCGTCCCGGGACTAGCGGCCCCAATGAGCAGTTCTTC
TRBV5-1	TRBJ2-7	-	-	CASSQEDRLYEQYF	TGCGCCAGCAGCCAGGAGGACCGCCTCTACGAGCAGTACTTC
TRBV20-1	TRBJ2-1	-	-	CSAESYNEQFF	TGCAGTGCTGAGTCCTACAATGAGCAGTTCTTC
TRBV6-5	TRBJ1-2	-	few	CASSRDGNYGYTF	TGTGCCAGCAGTCGGGACGGCAACTATGGCTACACCTTC
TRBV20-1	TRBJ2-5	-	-	CSASLSMVETQYF	TGCAGTGCTAGTTTGAGCATGGTGGAGACCCAGTACTTC
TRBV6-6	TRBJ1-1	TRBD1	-	CASSRGQGITEAFF	TGTGCCAGCAGTAGAGGACAGGGAATCACTGAAGCTTTCTTT
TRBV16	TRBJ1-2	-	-	CASSQLGEANYGYTF	TGTGCCAGCAGCCAATTAGGGGAGGCAAACTATGGCTACACCTTC
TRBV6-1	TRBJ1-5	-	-	CASSEQRVGNQPQHF	TGTGCCAGCAGTGAACAAAGGGTGGGGAATCAGCCCCAGCATTTT
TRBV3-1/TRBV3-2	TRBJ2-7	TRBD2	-	CASSQGAAGDSYEQYF	TGTGCCAGCAGCCAAGGGGCAGCGGGAGATTCCTACGAGCAGTACTTC
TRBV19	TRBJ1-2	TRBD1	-	CASSIGQGSYGYTF	TGTGCCAGTAGTATAGGACAGGGATCCTATGGCTACACCTTC
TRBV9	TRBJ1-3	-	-	CASSDIGNTIYF	TGTGCCAGCAGCGACATTGGAAACACCATATATTTT
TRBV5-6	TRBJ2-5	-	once	CASSSAGGETQYF	TGTGCCAGCAGCTCCGCCGGGGGAGAGACCCAGTACTTC
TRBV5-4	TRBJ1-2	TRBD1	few	CASSLEGGTGGIGYTF	TGTGCCAGCAGCTTGGAAGGGGGGACAGGGGGAATTGGCTACACCTTC
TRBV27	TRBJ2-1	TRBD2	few	CASSSKTSGVSGEQFF	TGTGCCAGCAGTTCCAAGACTAGCGGGGTGTCGGGCGAGCAGTTCTTC